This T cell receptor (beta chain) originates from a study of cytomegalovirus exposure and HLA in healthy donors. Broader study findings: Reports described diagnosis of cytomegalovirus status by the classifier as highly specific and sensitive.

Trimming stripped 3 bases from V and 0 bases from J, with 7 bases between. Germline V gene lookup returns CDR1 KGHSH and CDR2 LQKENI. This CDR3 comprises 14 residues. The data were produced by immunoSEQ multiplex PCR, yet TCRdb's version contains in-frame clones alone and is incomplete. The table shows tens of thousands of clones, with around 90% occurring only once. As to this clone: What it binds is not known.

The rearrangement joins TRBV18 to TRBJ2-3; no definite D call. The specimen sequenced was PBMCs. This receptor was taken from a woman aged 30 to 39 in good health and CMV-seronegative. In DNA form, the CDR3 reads TGTGCCAGCTCACCGGCAAGAAGCACAGATACGCAGTATTTT. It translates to CASSPARSTDTQYF.